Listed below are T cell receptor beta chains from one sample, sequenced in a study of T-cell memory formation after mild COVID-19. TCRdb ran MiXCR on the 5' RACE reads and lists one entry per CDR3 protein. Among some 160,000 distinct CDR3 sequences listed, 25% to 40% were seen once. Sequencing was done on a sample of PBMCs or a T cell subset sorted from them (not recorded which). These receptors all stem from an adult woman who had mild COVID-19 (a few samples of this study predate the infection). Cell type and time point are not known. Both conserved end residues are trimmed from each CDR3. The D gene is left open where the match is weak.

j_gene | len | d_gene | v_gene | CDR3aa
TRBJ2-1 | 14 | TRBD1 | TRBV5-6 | ASSRGQGVSYNEQF
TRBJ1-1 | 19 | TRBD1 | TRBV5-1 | ASSSKTEPRTGRRGNTEAF
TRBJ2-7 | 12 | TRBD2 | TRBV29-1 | SVRGTSGLYEQY
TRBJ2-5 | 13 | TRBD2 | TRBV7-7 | ASSTGLAGRETQY
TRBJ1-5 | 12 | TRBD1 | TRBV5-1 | ASSSSQGAQPQH
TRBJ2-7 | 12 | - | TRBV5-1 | ASSLGRAAYEQY
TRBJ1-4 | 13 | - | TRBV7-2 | ASSLVGSAGEKLF
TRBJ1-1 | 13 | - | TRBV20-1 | SARGLRGVNTEAF
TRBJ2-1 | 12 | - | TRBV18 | ASSQRDQMDEQF
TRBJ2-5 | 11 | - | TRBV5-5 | ASGLGSGETQY
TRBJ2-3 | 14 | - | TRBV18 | ASSPQFGGSTDTQY
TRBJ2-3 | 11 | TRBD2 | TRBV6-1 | ASRGLAGDTQY
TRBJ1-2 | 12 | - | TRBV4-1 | ASSQDELGYGYT
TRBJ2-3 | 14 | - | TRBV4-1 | ASSRLVSSSTDTQY
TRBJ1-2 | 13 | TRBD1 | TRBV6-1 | ASSPTRQGGYGYT
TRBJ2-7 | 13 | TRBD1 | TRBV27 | ASSPQGAGFYEQY
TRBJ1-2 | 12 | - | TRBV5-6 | ASSLAGAVEGYT
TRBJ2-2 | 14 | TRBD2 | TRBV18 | ASSRTSGSRSGELF
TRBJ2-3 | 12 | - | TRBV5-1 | ASSLGEVADTQY
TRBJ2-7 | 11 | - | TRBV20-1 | SAAKMSSYEQY
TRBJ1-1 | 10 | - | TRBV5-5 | ASSFLNTEAF
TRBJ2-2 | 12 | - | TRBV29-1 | SVDAQGNTGELF
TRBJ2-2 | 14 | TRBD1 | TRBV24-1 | ATSDPGQGVVGELF
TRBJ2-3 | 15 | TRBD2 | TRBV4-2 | ASSLIGLAGALPTQY
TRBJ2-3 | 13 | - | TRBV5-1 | ASSFKGSSTDTQY
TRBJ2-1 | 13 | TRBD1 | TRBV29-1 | SVEVRDRGRNEQF
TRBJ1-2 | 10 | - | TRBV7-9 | ASSLLPGGYT
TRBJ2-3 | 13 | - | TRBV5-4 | ASSSGVTSTDTQY
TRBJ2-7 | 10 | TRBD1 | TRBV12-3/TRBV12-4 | ASSRTGSEQY
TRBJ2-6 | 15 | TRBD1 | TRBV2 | ASRPGQGAAGANVLT
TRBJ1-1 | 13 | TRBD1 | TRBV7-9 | ASSFVQGENTEAF
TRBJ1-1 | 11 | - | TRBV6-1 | ASSPPGSPEAF
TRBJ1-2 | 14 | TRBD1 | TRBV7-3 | ASSLDRWSSTSLLT
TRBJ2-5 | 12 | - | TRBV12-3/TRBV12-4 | ASSSGGLVETQY
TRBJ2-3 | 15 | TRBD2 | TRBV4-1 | ASSQDGGGGRTDTQY
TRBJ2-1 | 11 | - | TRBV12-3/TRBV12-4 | ASSFGGFNEQF
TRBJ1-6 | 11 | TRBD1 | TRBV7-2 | ATGTAYNSPLH
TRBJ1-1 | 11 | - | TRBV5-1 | ASSAFLNTEAF
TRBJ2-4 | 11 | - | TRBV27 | ASSLSDTNIQY
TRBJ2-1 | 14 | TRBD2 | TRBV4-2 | ASSQGPSGGDNEQF
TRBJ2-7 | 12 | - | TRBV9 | ASSVVPGSYEQY
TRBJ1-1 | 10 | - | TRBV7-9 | ASSSTPLGAF
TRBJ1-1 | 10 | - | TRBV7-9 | ASSLAASEAF
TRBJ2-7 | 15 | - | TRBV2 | ASSERGLVLRFYEQY
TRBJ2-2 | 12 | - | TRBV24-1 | ATRSTTATGELF
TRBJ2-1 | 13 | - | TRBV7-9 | ASSLDSRSYNEQF